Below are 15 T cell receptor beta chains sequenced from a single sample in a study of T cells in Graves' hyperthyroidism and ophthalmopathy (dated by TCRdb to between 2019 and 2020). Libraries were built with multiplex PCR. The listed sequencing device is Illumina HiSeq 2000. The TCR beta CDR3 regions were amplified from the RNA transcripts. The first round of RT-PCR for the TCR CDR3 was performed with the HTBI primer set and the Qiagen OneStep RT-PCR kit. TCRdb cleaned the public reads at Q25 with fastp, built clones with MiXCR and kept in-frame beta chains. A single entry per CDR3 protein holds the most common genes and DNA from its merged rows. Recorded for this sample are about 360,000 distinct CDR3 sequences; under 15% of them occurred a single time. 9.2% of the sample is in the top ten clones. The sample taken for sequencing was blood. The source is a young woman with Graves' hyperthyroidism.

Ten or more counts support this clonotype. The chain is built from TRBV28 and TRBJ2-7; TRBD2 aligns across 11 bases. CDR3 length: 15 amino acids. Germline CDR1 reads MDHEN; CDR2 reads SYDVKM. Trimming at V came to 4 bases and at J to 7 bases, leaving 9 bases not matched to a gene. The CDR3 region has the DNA TGTGCCAGCAGTTCCGCTAGCGGGGGGACCCGGGAGCAGTACTTC. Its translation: CASSSASGGTREQYF.

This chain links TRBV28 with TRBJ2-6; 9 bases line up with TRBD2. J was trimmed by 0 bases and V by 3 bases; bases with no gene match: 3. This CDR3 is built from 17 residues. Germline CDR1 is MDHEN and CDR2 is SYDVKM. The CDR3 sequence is CASSLPSGDSGANVLTF. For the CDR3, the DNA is TGTGCCAGCAGTTTGCCTAGCGGGGACTCTGGGGCCAACGTCCTGACTTTC.

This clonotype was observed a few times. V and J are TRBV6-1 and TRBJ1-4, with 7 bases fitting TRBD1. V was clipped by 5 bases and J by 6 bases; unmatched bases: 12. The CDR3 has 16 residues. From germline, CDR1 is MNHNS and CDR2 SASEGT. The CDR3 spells CASSTRTGYGDEKLFF. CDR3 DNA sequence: TGTGCCAGCAGTACACGGACAGGTTATGGGGATGAAAAACTGTTTTTT.

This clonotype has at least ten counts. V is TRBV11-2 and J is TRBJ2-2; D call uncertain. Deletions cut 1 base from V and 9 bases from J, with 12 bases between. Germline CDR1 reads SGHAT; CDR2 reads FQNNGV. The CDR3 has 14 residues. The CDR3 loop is CASSLAARNRELFF. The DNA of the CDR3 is TGTGCCAGCAGCTTAGCTGCACGAAACCGGGAGCTGTTTTTT.

The CDR3 is CASSPRPPGLAGVADTQYF. The CDR3 DNA reads as TGTGCCAGCAGCCCCCGACCCCCGGGGCTAGCGGGAGTGGCAGATACGCAGTATTTT. The gene calls are TRBV11-2 and TRBJ2-3, with 10 bases aligning to TRBD2. This CDR3 comprises 19 residues. The germline V gene encodes CDR1 SGHAT and CDR2 FQNNGV. With V trimmed by 5 bases and J by 4 bases, 18 bases remained unmatched.

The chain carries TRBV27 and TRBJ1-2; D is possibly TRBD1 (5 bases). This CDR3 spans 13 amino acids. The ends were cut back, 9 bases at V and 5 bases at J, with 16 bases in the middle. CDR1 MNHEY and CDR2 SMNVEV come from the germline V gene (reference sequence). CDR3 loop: CASRQSQWYGYTF. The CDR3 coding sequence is TGTGCCAGTCGACAGTCCCAATGGTATGGCTACACCTTC.

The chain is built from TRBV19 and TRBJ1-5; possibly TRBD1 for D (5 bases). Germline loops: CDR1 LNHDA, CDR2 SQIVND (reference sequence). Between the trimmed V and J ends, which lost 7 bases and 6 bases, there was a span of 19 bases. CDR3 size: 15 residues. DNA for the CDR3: TGTGCCAGTAACCCTACGGATTGGGGCGGTCAGCCCCAGCATTTT. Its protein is CASNPTDWGGQPQHF.

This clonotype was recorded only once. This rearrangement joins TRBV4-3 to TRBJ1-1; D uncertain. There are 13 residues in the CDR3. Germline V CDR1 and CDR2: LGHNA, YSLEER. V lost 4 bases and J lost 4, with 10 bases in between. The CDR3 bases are TGCGCCAGCAGCCCTTGGCTGGGCACTGAAGCTTTCTTT. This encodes CASSPWLGTEAFF.

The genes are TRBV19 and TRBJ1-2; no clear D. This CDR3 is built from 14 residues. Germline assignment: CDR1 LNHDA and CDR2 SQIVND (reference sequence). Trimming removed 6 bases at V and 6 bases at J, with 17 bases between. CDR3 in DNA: TGTGCCAGTAGGGCGACGGATGGGCAGCATGGCTACACCTTC. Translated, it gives CASRATDGQHGYTF.

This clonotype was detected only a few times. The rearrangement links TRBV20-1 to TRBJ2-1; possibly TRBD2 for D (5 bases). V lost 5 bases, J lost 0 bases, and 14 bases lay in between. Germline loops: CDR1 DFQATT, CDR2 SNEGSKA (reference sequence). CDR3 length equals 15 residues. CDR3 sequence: CSALLSGASYNEQFF. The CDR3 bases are TGCAGTGCTCTCCTCAGCGGAGCCTCCTACAATGAGCAGTTCTTC.

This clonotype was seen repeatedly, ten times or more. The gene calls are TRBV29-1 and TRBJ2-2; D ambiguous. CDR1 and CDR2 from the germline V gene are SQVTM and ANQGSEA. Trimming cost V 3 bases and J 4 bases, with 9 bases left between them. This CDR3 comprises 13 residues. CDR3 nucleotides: TGCAGCGTTGAGGAGTACAGCACCGGGGAGCTGTTTTTT. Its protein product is CSVEEYSTGELFF.

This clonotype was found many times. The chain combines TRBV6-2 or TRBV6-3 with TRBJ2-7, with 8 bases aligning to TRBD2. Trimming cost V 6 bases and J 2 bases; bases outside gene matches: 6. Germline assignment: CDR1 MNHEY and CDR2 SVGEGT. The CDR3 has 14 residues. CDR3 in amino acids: CASRSGTRTYEQYF. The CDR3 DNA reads TGTGCCAGCAGAAGTGGGACTAGGACCTACGAGCAGTACTTC.

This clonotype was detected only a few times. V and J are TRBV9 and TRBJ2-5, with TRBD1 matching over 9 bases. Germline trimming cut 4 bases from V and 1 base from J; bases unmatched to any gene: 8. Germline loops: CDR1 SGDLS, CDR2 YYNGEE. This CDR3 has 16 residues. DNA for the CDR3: TGTGCCAGCAGCTCCACAGGGGGCACGGCCCAAGAGACCCAGTACTTC. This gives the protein CASSSTGGTAQETQYF. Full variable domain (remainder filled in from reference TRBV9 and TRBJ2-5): DSGVTQTPKHLITATGQRVTLRCSPRSGDLSVYWYQQSLDQGLQFLIQYYNGEERAKGNILERFSAQQFPDLHSELNLSSLELGDSALYFCASSSTGGTAQETQYFGPGTRLLVL.

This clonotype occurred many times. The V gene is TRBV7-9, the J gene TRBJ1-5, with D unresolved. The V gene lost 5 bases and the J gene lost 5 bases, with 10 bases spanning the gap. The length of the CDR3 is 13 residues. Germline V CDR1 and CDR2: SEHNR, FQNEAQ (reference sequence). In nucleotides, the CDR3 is TGTGCCAGCAGCCCCTTGAACGATCAGCCCCAGCATTTT. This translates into CASSPLNDQPQHF.

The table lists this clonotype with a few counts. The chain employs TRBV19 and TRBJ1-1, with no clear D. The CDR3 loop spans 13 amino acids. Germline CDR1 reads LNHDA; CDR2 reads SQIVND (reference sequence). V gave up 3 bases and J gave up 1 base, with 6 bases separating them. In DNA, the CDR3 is TGTGCCAGTAGTATTTCCCCGAACACTGAAGCTTTCTTT. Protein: CASSISPNTEAFF. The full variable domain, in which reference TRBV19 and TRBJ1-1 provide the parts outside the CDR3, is DGGITQSPKYLFRKEGQNVTLSCEQNLNHDAMYWYRQDPGQGLRLIYYSQIVNDFQKGDIAEGYSVSREKKESFPLTVTSAQKNPTAFYLCASSISPNTEAFFGQGTRLTVV.